Described below is a single TCR beta chain sequence and its context. Its binding antigen is unknown. No clone much larger than this one lies a single base away; base qualities are absent. The CDR3 measures 13 amino acids from cysteine to phenylalanine. Only the CDR3 part of the read is kept: 39 bases, read in frame from the first base. Per the germline V gene, SNHLY is the CDR1 and FYNNEI is the CDR2. TCR libraries were generated with the immunoSEQ multiplex PCR assay, using TCR-beta and/or TCR-alpha/delta assays for each sample. The amplified TCR libraries were sequenced using the Illumina high-throughput platform. For the original study's pipeline: Clustering and dimensionality reduction were performed using pairwise TCRdist distances among GMM-specific receptors from ex vivo sorted or in vitro expanded T cells. Each clinical repertoire was assigned a mean NN-distance score, defined as the average TCRdist to the nearest 10% of tetramer-positive reference sequences. GEM TCR motif frequency was calculated as the fraction of unique TCRs that matched known GEM sequences by V/J usage and CDR3 length. Linear discriminant analysis with leave-one-out cross-validation, implemented in scikit-learn, was used to classify active tuberculosis. Here the immuneACCESS table is served through TCRdb, limited to in-frame sequences with V and J called. Missing clones are a known gap in these copies; in checked studies unresolved V genes cover under half, and the rest lacks a known reason. V and J calls and clone size are given by that table; D and trimming were obtained from the DNA. This sample has about 49,000 clones in its table, and roughly 96% of those were observed once. The ten largest clones take up 1.4% to 1.5% of the sample.

These data belong to a study of T cells in tuberculosis (dated by TCRdb to between 2017 and 2018). For context, the study as a whole: To characterize T cells specific for the mycobacterial lipid antigen glucose monomycolate (GMM), the study used CD1B tetramers together with high-throughput TCR immunosequencing. PBMC from patients with active tuberculosis were archived either before the start of standard anti-tuberculosis treatment or within 7 days of starting that treatment. In a South African clinical cohort, IGRA-negative adolescents, IGRA-positive adolescents with latent tuberculosis and adults with active tuberculosis were compared, with nine to ten people in each group.

This sample's time point label indicates: new active TB diagnosis, blood taken before or within 7 days of starting treatment. The patients with active tuberculosis were newly diagnosed, HIV-seronegative South African adults aged 18 years or older. Confirmation of active tuberculosis was based on positive sputum smear microscopy and/or a positive M. tuberculosis culture. Unsorted cryopreserved PBMC were immunosequenced, covering on average about 100,000 T cells per clinical donor. What the authors observed across the whole study: Which clinical samples got chosen depended on the availability of cryopreserved specimens, and the active tuberculosis cases were adults, whereas the controls were adolescents. Compared with IGRA-negative controls, TCR-alpha repertoires from active tuberculosis had smaller mean NN-distances to GMM-specific TCRs, which suggests that these TCRs underwent clonal expansion. With the diverse GMM-specific repertoire as input, a classifier achieved around 87% accuracy (AUROC 0.7 to 0.95), whereas GEM motif frequencies as input gave roughly 70% accuracy. Shorter CDR3-alpha lengths in active tuberculosis patients partly drove the smaller NN-distances, and the TCR-beta difference was not statistically significant.

The sample consisted of PBMCs, taken at tuberculosis diagnosis. The sequence links TRBV2 to TRBJ2-7; a weak D assignment points to TRBD2 (5 bases agree). The source of this sequence is an adult with tuberculosis. The CDR3 loop reads CALERVGSYEQYF. The sequenced DNA: TGTGCTCTTGAGAGGGTTGGATCCTACGAGCAGTACTTC.